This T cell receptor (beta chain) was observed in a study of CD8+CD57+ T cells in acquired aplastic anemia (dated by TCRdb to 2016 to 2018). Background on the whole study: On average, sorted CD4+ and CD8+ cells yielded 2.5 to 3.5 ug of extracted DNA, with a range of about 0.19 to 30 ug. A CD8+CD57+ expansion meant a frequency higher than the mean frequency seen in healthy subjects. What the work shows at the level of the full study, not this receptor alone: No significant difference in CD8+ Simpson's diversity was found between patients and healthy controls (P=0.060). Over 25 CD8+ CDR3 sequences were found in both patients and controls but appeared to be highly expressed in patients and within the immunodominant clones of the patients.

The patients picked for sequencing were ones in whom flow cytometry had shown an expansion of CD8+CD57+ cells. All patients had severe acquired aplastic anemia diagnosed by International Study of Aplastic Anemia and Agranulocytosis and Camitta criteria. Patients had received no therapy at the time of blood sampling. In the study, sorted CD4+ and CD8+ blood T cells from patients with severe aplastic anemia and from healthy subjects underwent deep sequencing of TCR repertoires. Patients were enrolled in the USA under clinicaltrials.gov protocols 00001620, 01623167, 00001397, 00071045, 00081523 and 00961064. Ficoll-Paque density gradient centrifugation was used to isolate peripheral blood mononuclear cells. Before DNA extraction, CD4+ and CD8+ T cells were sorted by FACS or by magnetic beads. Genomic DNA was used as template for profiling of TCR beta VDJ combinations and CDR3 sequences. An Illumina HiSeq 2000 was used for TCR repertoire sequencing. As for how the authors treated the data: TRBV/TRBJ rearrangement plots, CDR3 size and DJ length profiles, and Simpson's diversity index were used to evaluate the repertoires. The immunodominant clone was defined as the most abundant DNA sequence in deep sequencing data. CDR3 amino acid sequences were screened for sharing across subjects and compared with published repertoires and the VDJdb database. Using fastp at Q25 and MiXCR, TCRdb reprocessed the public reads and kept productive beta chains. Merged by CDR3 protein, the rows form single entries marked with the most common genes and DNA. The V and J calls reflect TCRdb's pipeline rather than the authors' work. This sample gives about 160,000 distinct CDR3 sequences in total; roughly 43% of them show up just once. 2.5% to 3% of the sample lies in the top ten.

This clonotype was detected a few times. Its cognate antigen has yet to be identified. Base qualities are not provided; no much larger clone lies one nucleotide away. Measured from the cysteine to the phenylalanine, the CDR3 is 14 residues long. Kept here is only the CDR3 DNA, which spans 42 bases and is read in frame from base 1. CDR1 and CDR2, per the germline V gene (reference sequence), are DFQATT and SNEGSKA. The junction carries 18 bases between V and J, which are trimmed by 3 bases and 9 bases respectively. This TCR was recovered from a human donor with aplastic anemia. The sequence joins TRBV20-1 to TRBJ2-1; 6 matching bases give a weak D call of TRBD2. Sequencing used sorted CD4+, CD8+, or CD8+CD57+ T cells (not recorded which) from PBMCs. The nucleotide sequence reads TGCAGTGCTAGTCCAGGGATAGTGGGGGGTGAGCAGTTCTTC. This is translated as CSASPGIVGGEQFF.